The 21 T cell receptor beta chains listed next were all sequenced from one sample in a study of blood T cell repertoires in COVID-19. Repertoires were generated with immunoSEQ multiplex PCR, while TCRdb's copy carries only in-frame clones and drops some. The table includes roughly 190,000 clones, less than 90% detected once. The material sequenced was peripheral blood. The source of these receptors is a woman aged 60 to 75 with COVID-19, enrolled during active disease.

The chain recombines TRBV19 with TRBJ2-5; 10 bases align to TRBD1. Trimming cost V 7 bases and J 7 bases; bases outside gene matches: 6. Looked up from germline, CDR1 is LNHDA and CDR2 is SQIVND (reference sequence). This CDR3 comprises 13 residues. As DNA, the CDR3 is TGTGCCAGTACCATGGACAGGGGGTTGACCCAGTACTTC. Encoded protein: CASTMDRGLTQYF.

The J gene is TRBJ2-1, the V gene TRBV4-1; D perhaps matches TRBD2 (5 bases). The CDR3 runs to 17 residues. Germline V CDR1 and CDR2: MGHRA, YSYEKL. V lost 3 bases and J 5 bases, leaving 20 bases between the germline ends. DNA of the CDR3: TGCGCCAGCAGCCACTCCCTCAGTCTAACTAGAAACAATGAGCAGTTCTTC. Protein product: CASSHSLSLTRNNEQFF.

The genes are TRBV12-3 or TRBV12-4 and TRBJ1-5; D not certain. V lost 5 bases and J 9 bases, leaving 11 bases between the germline ends. CDR3 length: 12 residues. The CDR3 bases are TGTGCCAGCAGTCCCCCCAGAGGGCCCCAGCATTTT. Its protein is CASSPPRGPQHF.

The chain recombines TRBV10-3 with TRBJ2-6; D might be TRBD2 (5 bases). V gave up 6 bases and J gave up 2 bases, with 14 bases separating them. Germline CDR1 and CDR2: ENHRY and SYGVKD. The CDR3 is made up of 16 amino acids. The CDR3 sequence: CAIRDERRPGANVLTF. CDR3 nucleotides: TGTGCCATCAGGGACGAGCGGCGTCCTGGGGCCAACGTCCTGACTTTC.

The chain carries TRBV5-1 and TRBJ1-2, with D possibly being TRBD1 (6 bases). Trimming pared 1 base from V and 8 bases from J, leaving 15 bases between. The CDR3 spans 14 residues. Germline V lookup: CDR1 SGHRS, CDR2 YFSETQ. CDR3: CASSLNPGAQGYTF. CDR3 sequence (DNA): TGCGCCAGCAGCTTGAACCCAGGGGCGCAGGGCTACACCTTC.

This clone was seen only a few times. The rearrangement joins TRBV9 to TRBJ1-2, with D perhaps matching TRBD1 (6 bases). The CDR3 runs 16 residues. Germline CDR1 and CDR2: SGDLS and YYNGEE. Between the trimmed V and J ends, which lost 0 bases and 8 bases, there was a span of 20 bases. CDR3 bases: TGTGCCAGCAGCGTAGATTCCTACGGGGGGCTCGGCGGCTACACCTTC. Its protein is CASSVDSYGGLGGYTF. Using reference TRBV9 and TRBJ1-2 for the parts outside the CDR3, the full variable domain is DSGVTQTPKHLITATGQRVTLRCSPRSGDLSVYWYQQSLDQGLQFLIQYYNGEERAKGNILERFSAQQFPDLHSELNLSSLELGDSALYFCASSVDSYGGLGGYTFGSGTRLTVV.

CDR3 residues: CASSVGLAVNEQFF. The CDR3 DNA sequence: TGCGCCAGCAGCGTGGGACTAGCGGTCAATGAGCAGTTCTTC. The V call is TRBV5-1, the J call TRBJ2-1; 11 bases match TRBD2. Trimming removed 4 bases from V and 6 bases from J; junction bases left unmatched: 3. Germline V gene sequence: CDR1 SGHRS, CDR2 YFSETQ. This CDR3 region has 14 residues.

This rearrangement joins TRBV7-9 to TRBJ2-1, with D maybe TRBD1 (6 bases). Germline lookup yields CDR1 SEHNR and CDR2 FQNEAQ (reference sequence). Deletions cut 4 bases from V and 8 bases from J, with 21 bases between. This CDR3 is 16 amino acids long. The CDR3 reads CASSSPRVGTKDEQFF. The CDR3 bases are TGTGCCAGCAGCTCCCCGAGGGTAGGGACAAAGGATGAGCAGTTCTTC.

V usage is TRBV6-2 or TRBV6-3 and J usage is TRBJ2-7; possibly TRBD2 for D (6 bases). CDR1 is MNHEY, CDR2 SVGEGT, per germline. Trimming removed 0 bases from V and 3 bases from J, with 18 bases in between. The length of the CDR3 is 17 residues. CDR3 in DNA: TGTGCCAGCAGTTACTCGGGAGGCTACGACAGAGACTACGAGCAGTACTTC. It specifies CASSYSGGYDRDYEQYF.

This chain uses TRBV18 with TRBJ1-1; no firm D call. The V end lost 8 bases, the J end lost 3 bases, and 16 bases lay between the germline ends. CDR1 KGHSH and CDR2 LQKENI come from the germline V gene. The CDR3 is made up of 14 amino acids. CDR3 DNA: TGTGCCAGCGAAAGGATCAACGGGGACACTGAAGCTTTCTTT. Translating it yields CASERINGDTEAFF.

The chain combines TRBV25-1 with TRBJ2-1, with 7 nucleotides matching TRBD2. The V and J ends lost 5 bases and 2 bases, in that order; junction bases with no gene match: 3. CDR1 MGHDK and CDR2 SYGVNS come from the germline V gene. The CDR3 loop spans 14 amino acids. The DNA of the CDR3 is TGTGCCAGCAGTTTGGCGGGAGCCTACAATGAGCAGTTCTTC. Amino acid sequence: CASSLAGAYNEQFF.

The V gene is TRBV7-9, the J gene TRBJ2-5, with D perhaps matching TRBD1 (5 bases). Germline lookup yields CDR1 SEHNR and CDR2 FQNEAQ (reference sequence). The CDR3 is made up of 18 amino acids. The germline V and J ends were trimmed by 0 bases and 3 bases, with 20 bases remaining between them. CDR3 nucleotide sequence: TGTGCCAGCAGCTTAGCGAGGTCCAGGGTTGCCGTAGAAGAGACCCAGTACTTC. As protein: CASSLARSRVAVEETQYF.

The gene calls are TRBV29-1 and TRBJ1-3, with TRBD1 as a possible D gene (5 bases). CDR3 size: 12 residues. Germline V lookup: CDR1 SQVTM, CDR2 ANQGSEA. With 2 bases removed from V and 7 bases from J, the gap between germline ends came to 9 bases. CDR3 protein: CSVERGSNTIYF. The DNA for the CDR3 is TGCAGCGTTGAACGGGGGTCGAACACCATATATTTT.

This chain links TRBV4-1 with TRBJ1-2; D gene ambiguous. The CDR3 totals 17 residues. CDR1 is MGHRA and CDR2 is YSYEKL in the germline V gene. V gave up 1 base and J gave up 8 bases, with 23 bases separating them. The CDR3 DNA is TGCGCCAGCAGCCAAGGGCCCAATCCCAACGGCGGGTGGGGCTACACCTTC. Encoded protein: CASSQGPNPNGGWGYTF.

The rearrangement joins TRBV9 to TRBJ1-2, with D unresolved. Germline CDR1 reads SGDLS; CDR2 reads YYNGEE. CDR3 length: 15 amino acids. Trimming left V 0 bases short and J 8 bases short, with 17 bases between. Here the CDR3 DNA reads TGTGCCAGCAGCGTAGTGGGCAATCGGGGAGAGGGCTACACCTTC. Encoded protein: CASSVVGNRGEGYTF.

The V call is TRBV2, the J call TRBJ2-7; TRBD2 aligns across 12 bases. J lost 4 bases, V lost 2 bases, and 6 bases had no gene match. Germline assignment: CDR1 SNHLY and CDR2 FYNNEI. This CDR3 has 16 residues. The CDR3 sequence is CASSETLAGGPYEQYF. The CDR3 region has the DNA TGTGCCAGCAGTGAAACCCTAGCGGGAGGGCCGTACGAGCAGTACTTC.

The V and J genes are TRBV12-5 and TRBJ1-2, with 10 bases that match TRBD1. This CDR3 is 16 amino acids long. The germline V gene encodes CDR1 LGHNT and CDR2 FRNRAP. V trimming: 1 base; J trimming: 7 bases; junction bases outside the gene matches: 9. The CDR3 loop is CASGLATGGHPGGYTF. CDR3 coding DNA: TGTGCTAGTGGTTTGGCGACAGGGGGCCACCCCGGTGGCTACACCTTC.

This clone was observed once. The V and J genes are TRBV6-2 or TRBV6-3 and TRBJ2-7; D perhaps matches TRBD1 (5 bases). The CDR3 totals 17 residues. Between the trimmed V and J ends, which lost 4 bases and 4 bases, there was a span of 23 bases. CDR1 is MNHEY, CDR2 SVGEGT, per germline. CDR3 bases: TGTGCCAGCAGTTCTCTACCCCAGGGTCCCAGACCTTACGAGCAGTACTTC. It is translated as CASSSLPQGPRPYEQYF.

The J gene is TRBJ2-1, the V gene TRBV18, with 7 bases identical to TRBD2. Trimming removed 3 bases from V and 6 bases from J; junction bases left unmatched: 2. Germline V gives CDR1 KGHSH, CDR2 LQKENI. This CDR3 comprises 13 residues. CDR3: CASSPGGTNEQFF. CDR3 bases: TGTGCCAGCTCACCCGGGGGGACCAATGAGCAGTTCTTC.

CDR3 in amino acids: CASSTRLDFAGELFF. The DNA of the CDR3 is TGTGCCAGCAGCACCCGACTAGATTTTGCCGGGGAGCTGTTTTTT. This sequence joins TRBV7-6 and TRBJ2-2; D is perhaps TRBD2 (6 bases). This CDR3 comprises 15 residues. The V gene's germline CDR1 is SGHVS and CDR2 FNYEAQ. V gave up 5 bases and J gave up 6 bases, with 16 bases separating them. The whole variable domain, remainder taken from reference TRBV7-6 and TRBJ2-2, is GAGVSQSPRYKVTKRGQDVALRCDPISGHVSLYWYRQALGQGPEFLTYFNYEAQQDKSGLPNDRFSAERPEGSISTLTIQRTEQRDSAMYRCASSTRLDFAGELFFGEGSRLTVL.

Remarks on this clone: Other DNA sequences in the same sample also yield this CDR3. J is TRBJ2-1 and V is TRBV19, with 7 nucleotides matching TRBD1. V was clipped by 3 bases and J by 7 bases; unmatched bases: 3. This CDR3 has 13 amino acids. The germline V gene encodes CDR1 LNHDA and CDR2 SQIVND (reference sequence). CDR3 sequence: CASSIVQGNEQFF. CDR3 nucleotide sequence: TGTGCCAGTAGTATTGTACAGGGGAATGAGCAGTTCTTC.